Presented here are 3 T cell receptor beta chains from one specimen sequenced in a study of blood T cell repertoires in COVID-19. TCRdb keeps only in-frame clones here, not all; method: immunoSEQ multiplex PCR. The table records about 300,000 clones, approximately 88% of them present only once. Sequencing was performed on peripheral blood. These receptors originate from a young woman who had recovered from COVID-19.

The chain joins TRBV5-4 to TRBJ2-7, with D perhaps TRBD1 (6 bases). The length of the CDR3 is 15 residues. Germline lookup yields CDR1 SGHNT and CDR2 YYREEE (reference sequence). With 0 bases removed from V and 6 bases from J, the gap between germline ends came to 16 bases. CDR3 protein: CASSLELGTRGEQYF. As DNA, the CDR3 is TGTGCCAGCAGCTTGGAGCTTGGGACAAGGGGCGAGCAGTACTTC. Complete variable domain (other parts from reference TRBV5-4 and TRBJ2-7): ETGVTQSPTHLIKTRGQQVTLRCSSQSGHNTVSWYQQALGQGPQFIFQYYREEENGRGNFPPRFSGLQFPNYSSELNVNALELDDSALYLCASSLELGTRGEQYFGPGTRLTVT.

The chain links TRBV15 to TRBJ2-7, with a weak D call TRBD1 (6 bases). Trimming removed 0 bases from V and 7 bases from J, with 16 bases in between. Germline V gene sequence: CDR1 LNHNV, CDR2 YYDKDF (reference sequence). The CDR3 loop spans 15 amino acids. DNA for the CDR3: TGTGCCACCAGCAGAGATCGTTCAGGGGTCGAGGAGCAGTACTTC. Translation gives CATSRDRSGVEEQYF. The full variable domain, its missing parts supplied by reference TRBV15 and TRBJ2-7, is DAMVIQNPRYQVTQFGKPVTLSCSQTLNHNVMYWYQQKSSQAPKLLFHYYDKDFNNEADTPDNFQSRRPNTSFCFLDIRSPGLGDTAMYLCATSRDRSGVEEQYFGPGTRLTVT.

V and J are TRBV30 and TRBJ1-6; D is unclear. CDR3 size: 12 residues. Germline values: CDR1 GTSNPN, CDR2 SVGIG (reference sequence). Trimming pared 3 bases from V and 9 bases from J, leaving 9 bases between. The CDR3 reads CAWSPGGSPLHF. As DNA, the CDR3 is TGTGCCTGGAGCCCCGGCGGTTCACCCCTCCACTTT.